This TCR beta chain stems from a study of T cell responses to AZD1222 COVID-19 vaccine. Turning to the study itself: Second-dose schedules of about 4 or about 12 weeks were combined.

TCRdb's copy holds only in-frame clones and misses some; the assay was immunoSEQ multiplex PCR. The data show more than 100,000 clones, roughly 90% seen once. This CDR3 contains 15 residues. Germline V gene lookup returns CDR1 SNHLY and CDR2 FYNNEI. V lost 7 bases and J 2 bases, leaving 15 bases between the germline ends. V is TRBV2 and J is TRBJ1-5, with a tentative D call TRBD1 (5 bases). This TCR was sampled from an adult in good health. The specimen comprised peripheral blood, sampled on day 0 of AZD1222 vaccination. The CDR3 spells CASKQVLGRNQPQHF. CDR3 in DNA: TGTGCCAGCAAGCAGGTTTTGGGACGCAATCAGCCCCAGCATTTT.